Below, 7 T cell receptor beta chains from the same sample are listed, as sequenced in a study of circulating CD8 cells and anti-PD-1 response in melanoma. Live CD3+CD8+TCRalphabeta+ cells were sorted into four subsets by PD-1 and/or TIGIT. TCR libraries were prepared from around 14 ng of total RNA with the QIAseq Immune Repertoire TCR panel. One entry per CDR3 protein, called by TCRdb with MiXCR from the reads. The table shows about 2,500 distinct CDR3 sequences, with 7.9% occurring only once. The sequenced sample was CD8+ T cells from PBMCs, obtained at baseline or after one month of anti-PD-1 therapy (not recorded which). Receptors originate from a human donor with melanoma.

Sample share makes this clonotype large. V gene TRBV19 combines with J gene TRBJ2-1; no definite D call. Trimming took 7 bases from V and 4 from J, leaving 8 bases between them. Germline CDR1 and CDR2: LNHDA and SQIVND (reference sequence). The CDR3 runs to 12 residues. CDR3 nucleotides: TGTGCCAGTACCCTAGGGTACAATGAGCAGTTCTTC. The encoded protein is CASTLGYNEQFF.

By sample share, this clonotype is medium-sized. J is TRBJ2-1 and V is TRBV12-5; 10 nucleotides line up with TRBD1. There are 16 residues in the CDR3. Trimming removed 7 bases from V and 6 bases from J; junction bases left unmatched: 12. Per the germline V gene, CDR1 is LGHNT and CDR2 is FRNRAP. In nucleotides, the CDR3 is TGTGCTAGTGCCGCTTGCGGGACAGGGGTCTGCAATGAGCAGTTCTTC. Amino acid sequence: CASAACGTGVCNEQFF.

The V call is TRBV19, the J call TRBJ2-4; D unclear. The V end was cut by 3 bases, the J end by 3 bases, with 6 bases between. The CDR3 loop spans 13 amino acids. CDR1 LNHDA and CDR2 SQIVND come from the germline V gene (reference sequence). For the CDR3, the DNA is TGTGCCAGTAGTATGGGCAGCAAAAACATTCAGTACTTC. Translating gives CASSMGSKNIQYF.

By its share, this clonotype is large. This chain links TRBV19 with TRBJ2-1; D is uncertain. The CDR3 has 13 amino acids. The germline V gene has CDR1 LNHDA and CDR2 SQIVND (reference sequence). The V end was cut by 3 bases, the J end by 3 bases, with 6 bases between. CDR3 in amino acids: CASSIPDYNEQFF. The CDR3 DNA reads TGTGCCAGTAGTATCCCGGACTACAATGAGCAGTTCTTC.

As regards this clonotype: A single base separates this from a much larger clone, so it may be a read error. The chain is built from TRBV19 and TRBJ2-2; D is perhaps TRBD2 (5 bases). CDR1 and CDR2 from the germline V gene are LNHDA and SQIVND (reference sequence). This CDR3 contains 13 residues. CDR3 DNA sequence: TGTGCCAGTCTCCTGTGGAACACCGGGGAGCTGGTTTTT. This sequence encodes CASLLWNTGELVF. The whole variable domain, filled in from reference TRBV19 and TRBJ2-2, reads DGGITQSPKYLFRKEGQNVTLSCEQNLNHDAMYWYRQDPGQGLRLIYYSQIVNDFQKGDIAEGYSVSREKKESFPLTVTSAQKNPTAFYLCASLLWNTGELVFGEGSRLTVL.

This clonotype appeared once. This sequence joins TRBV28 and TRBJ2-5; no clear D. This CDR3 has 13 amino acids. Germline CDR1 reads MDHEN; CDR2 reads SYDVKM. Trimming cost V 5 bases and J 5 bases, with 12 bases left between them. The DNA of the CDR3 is TGTGCCAGCAGTCCCCCCGGGCCGGAGACCCAGTACTTC. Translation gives CASSPPGPETQYF. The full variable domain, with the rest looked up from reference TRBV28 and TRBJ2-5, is DVKVTQSSRYLVKRTGEKVFLECVQDMDHENMFWYRQDPGLGLRLIYFSYDVKMKEKGDIPEGYSVSREKKERFSLILESASTNQTSMYLCASSPPGPETQYFGPGTRLLVL.

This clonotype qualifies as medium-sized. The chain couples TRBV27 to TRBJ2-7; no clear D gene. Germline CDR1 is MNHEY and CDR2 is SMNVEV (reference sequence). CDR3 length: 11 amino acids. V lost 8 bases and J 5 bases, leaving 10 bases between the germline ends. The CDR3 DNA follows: TGTGCCAGCTCCTTCTTTGACGAGCAGTACTTC. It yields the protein CASSFFDEQYF.